The 10 T cell receptor beta chains given below trace back to one sample, sequenced in a study of T cell repertoires in cytomegalovirus infection. No antigen is known for these receptors. TCRdb redid the calling of the reads with MiXCR, one entry per CDR3 protein. The sample holds roughly 860,000 distinct CDR3 sequences, approximately 29% seen once. The starting material was cultured CD8+ T cells from PBMCs, obtained from culture after CMV antigen stimulation. The origin of the receptors is a human donor in good health (CMV status not recorded). Some clones in this sample may be carry-over from other donors' samples.

The rearrangement uses TRBV6-5 and TRBJ1-1, with no clear D. CDR3 length: 11 residues. Germline CDR1 reads MNHEY; CDR2 reads SVGAGI. Between the trimmed V and J ends, which lost 7 bases and 7 bases, there was a span of 10 bases. The chain's CDR3 is CASNSPLEAFF. CDR3 in DNA: TGTGCCAGCAACTCCCCTCTTGAAGCTTTCTTT.

This clonotype was recorded a few times. The chain has TRBV20-1 and TRBJ2-2, with 7 bases aligning to TRBD2. This CDR3 contains 15 residues. V shed 7 bases, J shed 5 bases, and the junction held 13 bases outside the gene matches. In germline, CDR1 is DFQATT, CDR2 SNEGSKA (reference sequence). CDR3 DNA: TGCAGTGTCCCGCTTCGGGGGGAGGGAACCGGGGAGCTGTTTTTT. Residues: CSVPLRGEGTGELFF.

The sample holds many counts of this clonotype. The genes are TRBV12-3 or TRBV12-4 and TRBJ2-2, with TRBD2 matching 10 bases. The CDR3 extends over 14 amino acids. J lost 7 bases, V lost 1 base, and 0 bases had no gene match. CDR3 residues: CASSLGTSGGELFF. The CDR3 DNA reads as TGTGCCAGCAGTTTAGGGACTAGCGGCGGGGAGCTGTTTTTT.

In the case of this clonotype: Just one base apart from a much larger clone, this may be a read error. The chain recombines TRBV7-2 with TRBJ2-4; TRBD1 matches 7 bases. This CDR3 is 15 amino acids long. Per the germline V gene, CDR1 is SGHTA and CDR2 is FQGNSA. The V segment lost 1 base and the J segment 11 bases; nucleotides outside the gene matches: 11. In DNA, the CDR3 is TGTGCCAGCAGCTTAGGAGGGGGCCTCAAATTACTTCAGTACTTC. Amino acids: CASSLGGGLKLLQYF.

The V gene is TRBV27, the J gene TRBJ1-5; unclear D gene. This CDR3 has 15 residues. The germline V and J ends were trimmed by 3 bases and 1 base, with 10 bases remaining between them. The germline V gene has CDR1 MNHEY and CDR2 SMNVEV (reference sequence). The CDR3 sequence is CASSFRGSSNQPQHF. CDR3 DNA: TGTGCCAGCAGTTTTCGTGGGAGCAGCAATCAGCCCCAGCATTTT.

This clonotype was seen more than once but under ten times. In DNA form, the CDR3 reads TGTGCCAGCAGTTTTGAGCCGCTAGCGGGGTTGTCAGATACGCAGTATTTT. The encoded protein is CASSFEPLAGLSDTQYF. The chain carries TRBV27 and TRBJ2-3; the match to TRBD2 covers 9 bases. The germline CDR1 and CDR2 sequences are MNHEY and SMNVEV (reference sequence). The V and J ends lost 3 bases and 4 bases, in that order; junction bases with no gene match: 11. The CDR3 covers 17 residues.

CDR3: CAISASGGADRETQYF. The CDR3 DNA reads as TGTGCCATCAGTGCCTCAGGCGGAGCCGACCGAGAGACCCAGTACTTC. The chain recombines TRBV10-3 with TRBJ2-5; no reliable D call. The germline V gene has CDR1 ENHRY and CDR2 SYGVKD. The CDR3 is 16 residues long. The V end lost 4 bases, the J end lost 4 bases, and 19 bases lay between the germline ends.

About this clonotype itself: A much larger clone differs by one base, so this may be a read error. The chain combines TRBV7-8 with TRBJ2-1; D tentatively reads TRBD1 or TRBD2 (6 bases each). The CDR3 has 19 residues. Looked up from germline, CDR1 is SGHVS and CDR2 is FQNEAQ. The CDR3 DNA reads TGTGTCAGCAGCTTAGCCACCCCGGGGGCCACCCTATCCTACAATGAGCAGTTCTTC. Amino acids: CVSSLATPGATLSYNEQFF. Supplemented by reference TRBV7-8 and TRBJ2-1, the full variable domain reads GAGVSQSPRYKVAKRGQDVALRCDPISGHVSLFWYQQALGQGPEFLTYFQNEAQLDKSGLPSDRFFAERPEGSVSTLKIQRTQQEDSAVYLCVSSLATPGATLSYNEQFFGPGTRLTVL.

This clonotype was counted at least ten times. The chain recombines TRBV7-8 with TRBJ2-1; no clear D gene. The V gene's germline CDR1 is SGHVS and CDR2 FQNEAQ. The V end lost 4 bases, the J end lost 7 bases, and 8 bases lay between the germline ends. The CDR3 has 12 amino acids. The CDR3 coding sequence is TGTGCCAGCAGCTACCAGAGAAATGAGCAGTTCTTC. Its translation: CASSYQRNEQFF.

This clonotype was detected many times. CDR3 in DNA: TGTGCCAGCAGTTCAGGACAGGGATACTCCCAAGAGACCCAGTACTTC. Protein sequence: CASSSGQGYSQETQYF. The rearrangement uses TRBV7-9 and TRBJ2-5, with TRBD1 matching 8 bases. Looked up from germline, CDR1 is SEHNR and CDR2 is FQNEAQ (reference sequence). The CDR3 spans 16 residues. The V gene end was trimmed by 6 bases and the J gene end by 1 base; junction bases not matched to a gene: 10.